This TCR beta chain was observed in a study of Graves' ophthalmopathy and Graves' hyperthyroidism. Points from the study as a whole: Blood shared most expanded thyroid clonotypes above 0.001 frequency.

Per the germline V gene, CDR1 is SQVTM and CDR2 is ANQGSEA. The V end was cut by 2 bases, the J end by 1 base, with 2 bases between. The CDR3 consists of 11 residues. Patients were excluded if they had other autoimmune diseases or uncontrolled infections, and likewise if pregnancy or lactation applied. The diagnosis was founded upon clinical symptoms, serum thyroxine, TRAb, thyroid ultrasound and orbital computed tomography. Isolation of PBMCs was performed using 9 to 10 ml of fresh peripheral blood. Scientists amplified the TCR beta CDR3 regions from RNA transcripts. In the first round, RT-PCR was carried out with HTBI primers, and a multiplex PCR formed the second round. TCRdb reprocessed the multiplex PCR reads with MiXCR, giving one entry per CDR3 protein. The sample has approximately 330,000 distinct CDR3 sequences, about a sixth seen once; the top ten hold about 12%. This clonotype has at least ten counts. Antigen specificity is unknown.

This TCR derives from an adult man with Graves' ophthalmopathy. The sequencing sample was made of peripheral blood. The V call is TRBV29-1, the J call TRBJ1-1; no firm D call. The CDR3 nucleotides read TGCAGCGTTGAAAAGAACACTGAAGCTTTCTTT. It is translated as CSVEKNTEAFF.